This TCR beta chain stems from a study of human T cells and chemical hapten exposure. Across the study: The patients were mostly female; they had alopecia areata, totalis or universalis.

Described time point: patch test 1, 2 weeks after DPC sensitization. The treatment here: therapeutic diphenylcyclopropenone sensitization with weekly scalp DPC. The study enrolled 18 to 70-year-old alopecia patients suitable for DPC. TCRdb independently ran MiXCR on the RACE reads; one entry per CDR3 protein. In the table there are 120,000 or so distinct CDR3 sequences, approximately 13% of which are singletons. This CDR3 region has 16 residues. Trimming shortened V by 0 bases and J by 5 bases, and 15 bases separated the two germline ends. CDR1 is SGHTA and CDR2 is FQGTGA in the germline V gene. Sequenced material: whole blood, taken in connection with sensitization to the hapten diphenylcyclopropenone (DPC). The receptor was derived from a man aged 18 to 35 with alopecia areata. Some clones in this sample may be carry-over from other donors' samples. V gene TRBV7-3 combines with J gene TRBJ2-3; a possible D gene is TRBD2 (6 bases). CDR3 loop: CASSLTGGVEIDTQYF. DNA of the CDR3: TGTGCCAGCAGCTTAACAGGAGGGGTAGAGATAGATACGCAGTATTTT. Full variable domain (remainder filled in from reference TRBV7-3 and TRBJ2-3): GAGVSQTPSNKVTEKGKYVELRCDPISGHTALYWYRQSLGQGPEFLIYFQGTGAADDSGLPNDRFFAVRPEGSVSTLKIQRTERGDSAVYLCASSLTGGVEIDTQYFGPGTRLTVL.